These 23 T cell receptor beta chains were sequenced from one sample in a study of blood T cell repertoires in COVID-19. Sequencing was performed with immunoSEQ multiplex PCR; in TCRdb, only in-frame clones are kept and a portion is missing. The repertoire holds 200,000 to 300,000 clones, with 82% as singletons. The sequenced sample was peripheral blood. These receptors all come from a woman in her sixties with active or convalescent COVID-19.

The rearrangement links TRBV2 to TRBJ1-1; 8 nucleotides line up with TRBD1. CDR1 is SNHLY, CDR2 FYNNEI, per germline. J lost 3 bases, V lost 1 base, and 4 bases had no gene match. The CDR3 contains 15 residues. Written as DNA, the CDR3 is TGTGCCAGCAGTGAAGTTCAGGGGGCGGACACTGAAGCTTTCTTT. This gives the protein CASSEVQGADTEAFF.

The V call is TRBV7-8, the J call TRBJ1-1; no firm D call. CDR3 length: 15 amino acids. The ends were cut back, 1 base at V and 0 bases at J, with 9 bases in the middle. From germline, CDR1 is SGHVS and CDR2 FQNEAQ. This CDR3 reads CASSLVVQMNTEAFF. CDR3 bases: TGTGCCAGCAGCTTAGTCGTACAGATGAACACTGAAGCTTTCTTT.

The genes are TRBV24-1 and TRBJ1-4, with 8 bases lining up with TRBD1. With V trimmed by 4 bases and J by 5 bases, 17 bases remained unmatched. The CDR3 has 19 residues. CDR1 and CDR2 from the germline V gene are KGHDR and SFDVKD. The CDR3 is CATSDHSLQGARKNEKLFF. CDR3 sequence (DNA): TGTGCCACCAGTGACCATTCTCTGCAGGGGGCTCGGAAAAATGAAAAACTGTTTTTT.

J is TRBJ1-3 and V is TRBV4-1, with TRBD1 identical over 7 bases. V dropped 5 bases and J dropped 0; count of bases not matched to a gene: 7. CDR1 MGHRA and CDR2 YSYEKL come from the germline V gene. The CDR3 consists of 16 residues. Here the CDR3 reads CASSAPGQSSGNTIYF. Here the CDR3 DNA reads TGCGCCAGCAGCGCACCGGGACAGAGCTCTGGAAACACCATATATTTT.

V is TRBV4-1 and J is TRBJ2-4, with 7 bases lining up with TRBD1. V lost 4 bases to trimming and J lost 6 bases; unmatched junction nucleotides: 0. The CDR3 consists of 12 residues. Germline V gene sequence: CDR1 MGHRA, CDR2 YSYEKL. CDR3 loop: CASSPGGNIQYF. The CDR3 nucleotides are TGCGCCAGCAGCCCAGGGGGAAACATTCAGTACTTC.

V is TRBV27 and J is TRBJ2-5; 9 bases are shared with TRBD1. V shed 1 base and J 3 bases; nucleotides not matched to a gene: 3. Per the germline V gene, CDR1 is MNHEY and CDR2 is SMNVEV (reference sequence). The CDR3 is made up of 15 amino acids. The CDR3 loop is CASSLYGDREETQYF. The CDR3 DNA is TGTGCCAGCAGTTTATATGGGGACAGGGAAGAGACCCAGTACTTC.

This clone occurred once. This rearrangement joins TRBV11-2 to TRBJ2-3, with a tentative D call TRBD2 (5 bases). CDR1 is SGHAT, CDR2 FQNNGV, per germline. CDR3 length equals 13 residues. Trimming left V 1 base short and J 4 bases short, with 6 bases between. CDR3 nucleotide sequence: TGTGCCAGCAGCTTAGCTAGCCCAGATACGCAGTATTTT. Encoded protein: CASSLASPDTQYF.

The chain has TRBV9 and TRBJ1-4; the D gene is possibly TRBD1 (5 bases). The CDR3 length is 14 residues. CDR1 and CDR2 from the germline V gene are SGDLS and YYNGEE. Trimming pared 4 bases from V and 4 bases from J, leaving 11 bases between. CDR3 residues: CASSLDSINEKLFF. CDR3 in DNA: TGTGCCAGCAGCCTAGACAGTATTAATGAAAAACTGTTTTTT.

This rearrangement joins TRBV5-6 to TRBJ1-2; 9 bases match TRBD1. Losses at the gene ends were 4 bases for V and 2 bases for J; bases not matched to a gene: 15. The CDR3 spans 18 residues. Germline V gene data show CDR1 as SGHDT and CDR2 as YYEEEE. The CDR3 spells CASSLLQGTGTGNYGYTF. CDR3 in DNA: TGTGCCAGCAGCCTATTACAGGGAACCGGGACAGGGAACTATGGCTACACCTTC.

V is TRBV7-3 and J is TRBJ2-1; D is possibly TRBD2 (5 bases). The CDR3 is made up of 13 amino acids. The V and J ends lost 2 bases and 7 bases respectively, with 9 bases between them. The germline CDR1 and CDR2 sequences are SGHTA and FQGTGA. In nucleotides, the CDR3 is TGTGCCAGCAGCTTACTAGCCGGGAATGAGCAGTTCTTC. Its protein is CASSLLAGNEQFF.

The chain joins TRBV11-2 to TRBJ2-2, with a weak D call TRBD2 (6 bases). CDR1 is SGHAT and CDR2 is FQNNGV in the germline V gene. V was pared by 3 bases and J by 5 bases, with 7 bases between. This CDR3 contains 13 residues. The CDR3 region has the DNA TGTGCCAGCAGCTTCAGCGGGACCGGGGAGCTGTTTTTT. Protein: CASSFSGTGELFF.

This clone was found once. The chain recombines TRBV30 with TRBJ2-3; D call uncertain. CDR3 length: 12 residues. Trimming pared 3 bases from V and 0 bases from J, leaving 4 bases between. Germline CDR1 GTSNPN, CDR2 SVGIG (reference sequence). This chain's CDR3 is CAWRSSTDTQYF. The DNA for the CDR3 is TGTGCCTGGAGGAGTAGCACAGATACGCAGTATTTT.

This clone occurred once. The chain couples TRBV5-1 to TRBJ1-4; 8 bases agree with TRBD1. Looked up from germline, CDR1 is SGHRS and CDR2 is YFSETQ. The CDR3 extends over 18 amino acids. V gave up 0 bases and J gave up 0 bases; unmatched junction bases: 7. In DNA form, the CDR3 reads TGCGCCAGCAGCTTGGCAGGGACAGGAAACCCAACTAATGAAAAACTGTTTTTT. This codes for CASSLAGTGNPTNEKLFF.

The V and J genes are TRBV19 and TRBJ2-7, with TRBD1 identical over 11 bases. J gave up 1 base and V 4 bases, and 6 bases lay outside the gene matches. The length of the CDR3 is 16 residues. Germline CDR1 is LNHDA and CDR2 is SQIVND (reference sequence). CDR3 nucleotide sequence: TGTGCCAGTAGTAACGGACAGGGGGCAACTTCCTACGAGCAGTACTTC. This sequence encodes CASSNGQGATSYEQYF. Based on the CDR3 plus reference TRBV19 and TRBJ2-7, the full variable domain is DGGITQSPKYLFRKEGQNVTLSCEQNLNHDAMYWYRQDPGQGLRLIYYSQIVNDFQKGDIAEGYSVSREKKESFPLTVTSAQKNPTAFYLCASSNGQGATSYEQYFGPGTRLTVT.

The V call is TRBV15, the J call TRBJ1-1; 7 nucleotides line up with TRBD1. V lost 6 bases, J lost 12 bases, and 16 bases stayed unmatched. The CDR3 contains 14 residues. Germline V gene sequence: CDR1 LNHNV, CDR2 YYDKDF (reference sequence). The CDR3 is CATRPQGESLVTFF. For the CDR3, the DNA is TGTGCCACCAGGCCCCAGGGGGAATCCCTTGTGACTTTCTTT.

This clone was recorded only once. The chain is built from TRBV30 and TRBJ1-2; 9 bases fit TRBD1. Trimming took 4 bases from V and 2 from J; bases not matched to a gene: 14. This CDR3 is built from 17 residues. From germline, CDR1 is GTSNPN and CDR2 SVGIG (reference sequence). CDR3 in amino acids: CAWTETGGVRANYGYTF. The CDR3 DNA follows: TGTGCCTGGACCGAAACAGGGGGCGTACGGGCAAACTATGGCTACACCTTC.

This CDR3 is CASSFRGDQPQHF. As DNA, the CDR3 is TGTGCCAGCAGCTTCAGGGGGGATCAGCCCCAGCATTTT. The rearrangement uses TRBV7-2 and TRBJ1-5; 7 nucleotides agree with TRBD1. This CDR3 region has 13 residues. Germline-derived CDR1 and CDR2 are SGHTA and FQGNSA. The V and J ends lost 3 bases and 5 bases, in that order; junction bases with no gene match: 1.

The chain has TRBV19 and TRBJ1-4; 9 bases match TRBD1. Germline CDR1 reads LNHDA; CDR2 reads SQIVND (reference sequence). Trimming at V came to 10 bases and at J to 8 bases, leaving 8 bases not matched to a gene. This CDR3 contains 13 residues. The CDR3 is CATSGQGIEKLFF. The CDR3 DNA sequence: TGTGCCACCTCGGGACAGGGAATCGAAAAACTGTTTTTT.

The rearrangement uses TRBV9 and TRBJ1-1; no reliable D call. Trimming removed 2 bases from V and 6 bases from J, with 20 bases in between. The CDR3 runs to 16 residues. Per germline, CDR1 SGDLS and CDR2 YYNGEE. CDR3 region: CASSVSPSSMVPEAFF. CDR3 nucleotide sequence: TGTGCCAGCAGCGTGAGCCCGTCCTCCATGGTCCCTGAAGCTTTCTTT.

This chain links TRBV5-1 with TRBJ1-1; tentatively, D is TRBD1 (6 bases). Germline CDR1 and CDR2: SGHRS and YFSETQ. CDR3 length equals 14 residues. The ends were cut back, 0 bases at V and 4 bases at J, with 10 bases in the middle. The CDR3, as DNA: TGCGCCAGCAGCTTGGTTACAGGGTCCACTGAAGCTTTCTTT. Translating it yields CASSLVTGSTEAFF.

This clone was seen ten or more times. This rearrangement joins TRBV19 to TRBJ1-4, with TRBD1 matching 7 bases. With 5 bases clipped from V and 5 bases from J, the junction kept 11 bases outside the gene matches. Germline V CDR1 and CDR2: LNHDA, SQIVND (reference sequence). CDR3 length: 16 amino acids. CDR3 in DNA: TGTGCCAGTAGTGGCAGGGACAGCCCGTCGAATGAAAAACTGTTTTTT. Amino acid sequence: CASSGRDSPSNEKLFF.

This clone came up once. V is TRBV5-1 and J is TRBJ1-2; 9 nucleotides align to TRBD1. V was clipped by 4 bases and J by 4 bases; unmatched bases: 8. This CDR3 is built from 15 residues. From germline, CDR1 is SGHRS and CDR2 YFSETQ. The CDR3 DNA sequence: TGCGCCAGCAGCCCGGGACAGGGCAGGGGCTATGGCTACACCTTC. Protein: CASSPGQGRGYGYTF.

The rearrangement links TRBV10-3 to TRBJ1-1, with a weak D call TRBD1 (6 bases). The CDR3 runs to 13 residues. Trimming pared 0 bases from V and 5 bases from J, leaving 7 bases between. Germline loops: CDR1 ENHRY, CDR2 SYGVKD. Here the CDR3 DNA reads TGTGCCATCAGTGAGTCGAGGGGGACTGAAGCTTTCTTT. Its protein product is CAISESRGTEAFF.